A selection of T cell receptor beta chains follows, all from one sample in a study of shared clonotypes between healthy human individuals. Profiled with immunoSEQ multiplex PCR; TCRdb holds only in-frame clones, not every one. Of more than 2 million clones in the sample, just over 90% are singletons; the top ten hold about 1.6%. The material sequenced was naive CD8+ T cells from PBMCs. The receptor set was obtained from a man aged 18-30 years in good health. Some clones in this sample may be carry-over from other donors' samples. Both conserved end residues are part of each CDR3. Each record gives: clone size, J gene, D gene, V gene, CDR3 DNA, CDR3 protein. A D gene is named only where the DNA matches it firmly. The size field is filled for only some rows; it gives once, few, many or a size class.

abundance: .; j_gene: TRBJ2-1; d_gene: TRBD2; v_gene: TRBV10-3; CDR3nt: TGTGCCATCAGTGAGTCCCGGACTAGCGGATACTACAATGAGCAGTTCTTC; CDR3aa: CAISESRTSGYYNEQFF
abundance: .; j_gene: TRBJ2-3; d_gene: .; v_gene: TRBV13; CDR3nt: TGTGCCAGCAGCTTAGAGCGTAGCACAGATACGCAGTATTTT; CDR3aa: CASSLERSTDTQYF
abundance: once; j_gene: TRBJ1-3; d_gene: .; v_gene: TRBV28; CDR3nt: TGTGCCACCGGCCCGTATAATGGAAACACCATATATTTT; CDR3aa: CATGPYNGNTIYF
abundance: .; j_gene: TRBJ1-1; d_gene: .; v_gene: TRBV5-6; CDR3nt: TGTGCCAGCAGTTGGACAGAGAGTAGGAACACTGAAGCTTTCTTT; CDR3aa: CASSWTESRNTEAFF
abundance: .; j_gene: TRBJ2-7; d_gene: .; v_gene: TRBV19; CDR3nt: TGTGCCAGTAGTTTCGGGGATATACAGTACTTC; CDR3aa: CASSFGDIQYF
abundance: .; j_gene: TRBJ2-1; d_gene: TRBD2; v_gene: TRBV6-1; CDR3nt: TGTGCCAGTCCTGGGGTTGGACTAGCGGGAGAATTCTTC; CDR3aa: CASPGVGLAGEFF
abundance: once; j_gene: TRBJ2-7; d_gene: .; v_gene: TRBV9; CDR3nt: TGTGCCAGCAGCGGGGCGGGACGCTCCTACGAGCAGTACTTC; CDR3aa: CASSGAGRSYEQYF
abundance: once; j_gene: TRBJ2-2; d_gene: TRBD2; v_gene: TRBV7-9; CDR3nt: TGTGCCAGCAGCTCAGCGGGAGGAGGTCGGGAGCTGTTTTTT; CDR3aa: CASSSAGGGRELFF
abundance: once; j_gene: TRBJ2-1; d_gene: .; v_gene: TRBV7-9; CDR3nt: TGTGCCAGCAGCTCACCCTTCTCCTACAATGAGCAGTTCTTC; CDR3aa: CASSSPFSYNEQFF
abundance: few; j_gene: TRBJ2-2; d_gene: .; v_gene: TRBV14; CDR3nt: TGTGCCAGCAGGACAGGGAGGAGCACCGGGGAGCTGTTTTTT; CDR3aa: CASRTGRSTGELFF
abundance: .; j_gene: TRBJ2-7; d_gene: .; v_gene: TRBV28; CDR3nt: TGTGCCAGCAGTTTCGCGGGGGCGGAAGGGGAGCAGTACTTC; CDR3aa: CASSFAGAEGEQYF
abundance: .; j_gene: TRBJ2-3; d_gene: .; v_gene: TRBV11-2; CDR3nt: TGTGCCAGCAGCGCCTACCGGGCTCCAGCAGATACGCAGTATTTT; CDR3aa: CASSAYRAPADTQYF
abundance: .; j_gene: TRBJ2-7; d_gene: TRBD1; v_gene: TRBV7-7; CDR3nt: TGTGCCAGCAGCCCCAGACAGGGTGACGAGCAGTACTTC; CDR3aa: CASSPRQGDEQYF
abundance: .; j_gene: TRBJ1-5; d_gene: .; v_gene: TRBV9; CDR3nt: TGTGCCAGCGGAGGTACGGGAGGTCAGCCCCAGCATTTT; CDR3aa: CASGGTGGQPQHF
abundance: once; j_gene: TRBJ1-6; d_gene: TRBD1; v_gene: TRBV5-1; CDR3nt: TGCGCCAGCAGCCCCAGTTACCCGACAGGGGTAAATTCACCCCTCCACTTT; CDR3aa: CASSPSYPTGVNSPLHF
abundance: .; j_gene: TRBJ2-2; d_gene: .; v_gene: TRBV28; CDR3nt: TGTGCCAGCAGTTTTATCGGGGGGCGTAGTGTCTCGGACACCGGGGAGCTGTTTTTT; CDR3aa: CASSFIGGRSVSDTGELFF
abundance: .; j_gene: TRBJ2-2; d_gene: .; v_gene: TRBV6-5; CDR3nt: TGTGCCAGCAGTCCCCGTGCGAACACCGGGGAGCTGTTTTTT; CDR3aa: CASSPRANTGELFF
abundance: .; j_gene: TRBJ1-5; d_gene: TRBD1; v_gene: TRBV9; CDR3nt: TGTGCCAGCAGCGGCGGGACAGGGGGCAATCAGCCCCAGCATTTT; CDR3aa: CASSGGTGGNQPQHF
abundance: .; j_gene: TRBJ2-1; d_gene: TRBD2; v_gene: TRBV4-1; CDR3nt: TGCGCCAGCAGCCTTCGGACTAGCGGCGATGAGCAGTTCTTC; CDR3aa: CASSLRTSGDEQFF
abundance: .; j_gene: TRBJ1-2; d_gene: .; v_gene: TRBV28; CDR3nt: TGTGCCAGCAGTGTCGGGGCCTTCCCCCCGGGGGGCTACACCTTC; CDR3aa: CASSVGAFPPGGYTF
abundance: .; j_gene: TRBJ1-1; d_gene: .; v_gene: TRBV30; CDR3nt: TGTGCCTGGACGTGGGTCACTGAAGCTTTCTTT; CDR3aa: CAWTWVTEAFF
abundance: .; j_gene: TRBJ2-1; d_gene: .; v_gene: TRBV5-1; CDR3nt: TGCGCCAGCAGCCCGGAGGGAGGCTTTATCAATGAGCAGTTCTTC; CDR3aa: CASSPEGGFINEQFF
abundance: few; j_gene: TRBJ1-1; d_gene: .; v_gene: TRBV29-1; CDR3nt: TGCAGCGTTGAAGGCAGAAAGTATGAAGCTTTCTTT; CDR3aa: CSVEGRKYEAFF
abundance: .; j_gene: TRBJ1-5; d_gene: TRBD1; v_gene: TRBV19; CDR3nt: TGTGCCAGTAGTATTCAGGTGGGACAGCTCAATCAGCCCCAGCATTTT; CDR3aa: CASSIQVGQLNQPQHF
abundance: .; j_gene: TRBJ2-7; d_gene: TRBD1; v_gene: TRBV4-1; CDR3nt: TGCGCCAGCAGCCAAAAGACAGGGTGGTACGAGCAGTACTTC; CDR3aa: CASSQKTGWYEQYF
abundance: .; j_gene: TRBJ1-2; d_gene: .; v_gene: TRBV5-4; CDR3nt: TGTGCCAGCAGCTTGGGGAGGGACTATGGCTACACCTTC; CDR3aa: CASSLGRDYGYTF
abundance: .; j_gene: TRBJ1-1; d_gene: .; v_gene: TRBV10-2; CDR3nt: TGCGCCAGCAACCTGGGACAGAACACTGAAGCTTTCTTT; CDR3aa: CASNLGQNTEAFF
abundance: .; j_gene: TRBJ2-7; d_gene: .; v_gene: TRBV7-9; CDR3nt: TGTGCCAGCAGCTTAGATGGCGACGAGCAGTACTTC; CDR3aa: CASSLDGDEQYF
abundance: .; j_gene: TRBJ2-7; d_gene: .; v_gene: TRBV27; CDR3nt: TGTGCCAGCAGTTTATCGTTATGGGACTACGAGCAGTACTTC; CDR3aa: CASSLSLWDYEQYF
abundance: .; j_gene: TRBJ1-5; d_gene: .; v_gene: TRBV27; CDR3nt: TGTGCCAGCAGTTCGGGACGGATCAATCAGCCCCAGCATTTT; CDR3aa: CASSSGRINQPQHF
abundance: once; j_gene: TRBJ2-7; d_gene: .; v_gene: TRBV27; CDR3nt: TGTGCCAGCAGTTTATCGGTGGGAGATGCGGTAGGGTCCTACGAGCAGTACTTC; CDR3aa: CASSLSVGDAVGSYEQYF
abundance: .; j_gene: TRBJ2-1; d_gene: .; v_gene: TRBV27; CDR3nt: TGTGCCAGCAGTTTAGTCAGGGGCTACAATGAGCAGTTCTTC; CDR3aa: CASSLVRGYNEQFF
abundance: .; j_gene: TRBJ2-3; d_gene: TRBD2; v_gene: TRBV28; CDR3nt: TGTGCCAGCAGTCCCCCGGGCTGGCGGGAGGATGAAGATACGCAGTATTTT; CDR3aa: CASSPPGWREDEDTQYF
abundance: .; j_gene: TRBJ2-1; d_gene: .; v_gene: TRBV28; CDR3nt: TGTGCCAGCAGTTTAAGGAGCTCCTACAATGAGCAGTTCTTC; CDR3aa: CASSLRSSYNEQFF
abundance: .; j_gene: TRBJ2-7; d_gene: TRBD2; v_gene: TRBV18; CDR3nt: TGTGCCAGCTCACCACGCTTGGGGGAGGGACCTCCTCGCGAGCAGTACTTC; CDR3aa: CASSPRLGEGPPREQYF
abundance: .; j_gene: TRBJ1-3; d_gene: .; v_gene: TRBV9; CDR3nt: TGTGCCAGCAGCGTCATGAGCCACCGGGGGCTCAATGGAAACACCATATATTTT; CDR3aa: CASSVMSHRGLNGNTIYF
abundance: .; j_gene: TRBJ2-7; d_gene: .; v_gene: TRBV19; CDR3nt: TGTGCCAGTGCGGACAAAAGAGCCTACGAGCAGTACTTC; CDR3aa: CASADKRAYEQYF
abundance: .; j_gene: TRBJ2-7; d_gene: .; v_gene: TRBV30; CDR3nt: TGTGCCTGGAGTGACACAGGAACGGGGGAGCAGTACTTC; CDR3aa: CAWSDTGTGEQYF
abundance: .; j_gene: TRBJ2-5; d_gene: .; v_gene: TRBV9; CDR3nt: TGTGCCAGCAGCGTAGGACGGAGGGGCATAGAAGAGACCCAGTACTTC; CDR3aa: CASSVGRRGIEETQYF
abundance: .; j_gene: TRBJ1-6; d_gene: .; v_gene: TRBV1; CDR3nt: TGCACCAGCAGCCAAGATGGGTGGGGGAGCTCCTATAATTCACCCCTCCACTTT; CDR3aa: CTSSQDGWGSSYNSPLHF
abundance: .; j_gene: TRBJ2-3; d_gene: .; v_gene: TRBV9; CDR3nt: TGTGCCAGCAGCCCCGGGCGGAGCACAGATACGCAGTATTTT; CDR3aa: CASSPGRSTDTQYF
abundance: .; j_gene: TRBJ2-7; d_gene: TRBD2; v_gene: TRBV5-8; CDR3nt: TGTGCCAGCAGCGCAGCCACTAGCGGGAGCGGCGGCGAGCAGTACTTC; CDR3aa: CASSAATSGSGGEQYF
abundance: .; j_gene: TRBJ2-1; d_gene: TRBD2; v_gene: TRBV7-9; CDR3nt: TGTGCCAGCAGCCTACTCGTAGCGGGAGCCTACAATGAGCAGTTCTTC; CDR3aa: CASSLLVAGAYNEQFF
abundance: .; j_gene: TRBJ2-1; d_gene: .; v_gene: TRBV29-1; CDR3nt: TGCAGCGTTTCAGGGAATGAGCAGTTCTTC; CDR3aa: CSVSGNEQFF
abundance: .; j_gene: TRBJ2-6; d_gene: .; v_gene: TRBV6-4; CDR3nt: TGTGCCAGCAGTGACTTCGGGGGCTCTGGGGCCAACGTCCTGACTTTC; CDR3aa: CASSDFGGSGANVLTF
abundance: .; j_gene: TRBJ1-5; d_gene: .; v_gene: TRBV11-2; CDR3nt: TGTGCCAGCAGCTTTACAGGGTACAATCAGCCCCAGCATTTT; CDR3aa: CASSFTGYNQPQHF
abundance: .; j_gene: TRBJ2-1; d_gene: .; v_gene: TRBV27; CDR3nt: TGTGCCAGCAGTTCTCCAACCGGGGCCTACAATGAGCAGTTCTTC; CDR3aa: CASSSPTGAYNEQFF
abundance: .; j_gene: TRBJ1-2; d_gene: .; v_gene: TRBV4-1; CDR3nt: TGCGCCAGCAGCCAAGTGGTGGGCTTAAACTATGGCTACACCTTC; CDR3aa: CASSQVVGLNYGYTF
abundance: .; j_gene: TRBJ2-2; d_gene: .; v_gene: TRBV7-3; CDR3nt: TGTGCCAGCAGCCCCAGTTTTCTAGCGATAAACACCGGGGAGCTGTTTTTT; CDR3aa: CASSPSFLAINTGELFF
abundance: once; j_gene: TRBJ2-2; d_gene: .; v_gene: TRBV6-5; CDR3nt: TGTGCCAGCAGGAAGGGACTCTGGAACACCGGGGAGCTGTTTTTT; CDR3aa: CASRKGLWNTGELFF
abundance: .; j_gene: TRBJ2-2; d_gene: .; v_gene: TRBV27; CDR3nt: TGTGGCACTGGCTACCTGAACACCGGGGAGCTGTTTTTT; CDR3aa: CGTGYLNTGELFF
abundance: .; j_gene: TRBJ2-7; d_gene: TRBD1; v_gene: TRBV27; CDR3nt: TGTGCCAGCAGTGAGACAGGGTTCACCTACGAGCAGTACTTC; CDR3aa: CASSETGFTYEQYF
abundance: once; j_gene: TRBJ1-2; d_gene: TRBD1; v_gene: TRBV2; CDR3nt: TGTGCCAGCAGTGGATACAGGGGGCTTGGCTATGGCTACACCTTC; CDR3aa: CASSGYRGLGYGYTF